The present T cell receptor (beta chain) was sequenced within a study of T cell clones after liver transplantation. Study-wide context: In this trial, immunosuppression withdrawal was attempted within 2 years of liver transplant. TCRbeta sequencing after a pre-transplant mixed lymphocyte reaction identified graft-donor-reactive clones, later tracked in post-transplant blood.

Unstimulated PBMCs were sorted into CD3+CD4+ and CD3+CD8+ populations. After removal of 5 bases from V and 5 bases from J, the junction contained 13 bases not matched to a gene. Germline V gene data show CDR1 as SEHNR and CDR2 as FQNEAQ (reference sequence). The length of the CDR3 is 16 residues. Assay: immunoSEQ multiplex PCR; the TCRdb copy retains only in-frame clones and omits some. The table lists roughly 65,000 clones, roughly 92% of them singletons. This sequence joins TRBV7-9 and TRBJ1-1, with 8 bases identical to TRBD1. This receptor was taken from a human patient who received a liver transplant. The T cells may partly be graft donor cells. Sequenced here: CD4+ T cells from blood, sampled about 26 months after liver transplant. The CDR3 nucleotides are TGTGCCAGCAGCCATCAAACAGGGGGAATGAGAACTGAAGCTTTCTTT. Protein: CASSHQTGGMRTEAFF.